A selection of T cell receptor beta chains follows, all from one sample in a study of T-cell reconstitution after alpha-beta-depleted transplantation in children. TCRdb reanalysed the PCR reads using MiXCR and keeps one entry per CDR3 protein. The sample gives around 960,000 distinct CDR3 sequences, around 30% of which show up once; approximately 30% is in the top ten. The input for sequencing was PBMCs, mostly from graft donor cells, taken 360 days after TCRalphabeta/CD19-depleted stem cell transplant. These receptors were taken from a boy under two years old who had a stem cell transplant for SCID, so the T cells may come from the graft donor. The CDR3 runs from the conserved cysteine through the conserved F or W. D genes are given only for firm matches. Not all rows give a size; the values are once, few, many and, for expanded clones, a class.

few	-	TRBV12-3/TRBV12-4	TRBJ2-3	CASSLRSQYF	TGTGCCAGCAGTTTAAGATCGCAGTATTTT
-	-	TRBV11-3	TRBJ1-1	CASSFQGGGGTEAFF	TGTGCCAGCAGCTTTCAAGGAGGGGGGGGCACTGAAGCTTTCTTT
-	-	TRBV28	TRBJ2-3	CASSTYPGGTDTQYF	TGTGCCAGCAGCACCTATCCCGGGGGTACAGATACGCAGTATTTT
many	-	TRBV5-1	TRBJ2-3	CASSSGGKTDTQYF	TGCGCCAGCAGCTCGGGCGGCAAGACAGATACGCAGTATTTT
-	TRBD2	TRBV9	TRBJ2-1	CASSVVGGGKQFF	TGTGCCAGCAGCGTAGTAGGCGGGGGGAAGCAGTTCTTC
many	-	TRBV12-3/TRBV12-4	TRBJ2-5	CASSQGYQETQYF	TGTGCCAGCAGCCAGGGATACCAAGAGACCCAGTACTTC
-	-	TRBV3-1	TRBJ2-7	CASTLLGGEQYF	TGTGCCAGCACCCTACTAGGGGGTGAGCAGTACTTC
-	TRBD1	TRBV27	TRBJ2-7	CASSSVSGGLYEQYF	TGTGCCAGCAGTTCCGTATCAGGGGGTTTATACGAGCAGTACTTC
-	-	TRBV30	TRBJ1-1	CARHRFEGGNTEAFF	TGTGCCAGGCACCGATTTGAGGGGGGGAACACTGAAGCTTTCTTT
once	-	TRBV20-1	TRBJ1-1	CSARLWVVGRTEAFF	TGCAGTGCCCGCTTATGGGTTGTTGGCCGGACTGAAGCTTTCTTT
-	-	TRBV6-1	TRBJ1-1	CASSEWEDPNTEAFF	TGTGCCAGCAGTGAATGGGAGGACCCTAACACTGAAGCTTTCTTT
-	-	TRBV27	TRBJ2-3	CASSLSWPPDTQYF	TGTGCCAGCAGTTTGTCGTGGCCCCCAGATACGCAGTATTTT
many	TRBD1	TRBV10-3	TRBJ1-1	CAISGQGTADVAFF	TGTGCCATCAGCGGTCAGGGGACAGCGGATGTAGCTTTCTTT
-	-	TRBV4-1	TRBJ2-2	CASSQATSITGELFF	TGCGCCAGCAGCCAGGCGACTTCAATCACCGGGGAGCTGTTTTTT
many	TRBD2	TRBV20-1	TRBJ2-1	CSARDRGGKGTSPYNEQFF	TGCAGTGCTAGAGATCGGGGAGGGAAGGGGACCTCACCCTACAATGAGCAGTTCTTC
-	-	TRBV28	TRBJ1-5	CASSLWGPPAGNQPQHF	TGTGCCAGCAGTTTATGGGGACCGCCCGCCGGCAATCAGCCCCAGCATTTT
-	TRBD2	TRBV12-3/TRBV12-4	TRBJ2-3	CASLGQRGGTDTQYF	TGTGCCTCTCTTGGGCAGCGGGGGGGTACAGATACGCAGTATTTT
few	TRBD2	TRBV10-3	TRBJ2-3	CAISSGGLSTDTQYF	TGTGCCATCTCCAGCGGGGGACTTAGCACAGATACGCAGTATTTT
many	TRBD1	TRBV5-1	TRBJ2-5	CASSTGQGEETQYF	TGCGCCAGCAGCACCGGACAGGGGGAAGAGACCCAGTACTTC
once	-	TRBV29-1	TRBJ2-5	CSVESRESETQYF	TGCAGCGTTGAAAGCAGGGAATCGGAGACCCAGTACTTC
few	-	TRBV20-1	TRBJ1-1	CSANPEAFF	TGCAGTGCTAACCCTGAAGCTTTCTTT
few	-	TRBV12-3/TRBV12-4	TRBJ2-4	CASSPGHDPKNIQYF	TGTGCCAGCAGTCCGGGACATGACCCCAAAAACATTCAGTACTTC
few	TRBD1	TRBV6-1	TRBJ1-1	CASGTGGLSTEAFF	TGTGCCAGCGGGACAGGGGGCTTGTCGACTGAAGCTTTCTTT
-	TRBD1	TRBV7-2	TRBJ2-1	CASSLWDRVWEQFF	TGTGCCAGCAGCTTATGGGACAGGGTATGGGAGCAGTTCTTC
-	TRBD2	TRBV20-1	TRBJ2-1	CSALGGTSGGNEQFF	TGCAGTGCTTTGGGCGGGACTAGCGGGGGAAATGAGCAGTTCTTC
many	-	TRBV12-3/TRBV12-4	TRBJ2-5	CASSLGRSQETQYF	TGTGCCAGCAGTTTGGGCAGGTCCCAAGAGACCCAGTACTTC
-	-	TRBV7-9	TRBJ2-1	CASSPGYTRDNEQFF	TGTGCCAGCAGCCCAGGGTATACTAGAGACAATGAGCAGTTCTTC
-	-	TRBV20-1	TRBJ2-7	CSARDPWTPGYEQYF	TGCAGTGCTAGAGATCCCTGGACCCCTGGCTACGAGCAGTACTTC
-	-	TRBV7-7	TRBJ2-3	CASNEGRSTDTQYF	TGTGCCAGCAATGAGGGGCGGAGCACAGATACGCAGTATTTT
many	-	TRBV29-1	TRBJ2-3	CSVEGTDTQYF	TGCAGCGTTGAAGGGACAGATACGCAGTATTTT
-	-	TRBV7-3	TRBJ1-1	CASSLTSRENTEAFF	TGTGCCAGCAGCTTAACGTCAAGGGAGAACACTGAAGCTTTCTTT
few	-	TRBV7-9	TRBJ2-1	CASSRGRISYNEQFF	TGTGCCAGCAGCCGTGGACGGATCTCCTACAATGAGCAGTTCTTC
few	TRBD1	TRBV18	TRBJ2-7	CASSPTQGASYEQYF	TGTGCCAGCTCACCAACACAGGGGGCGTCCTACGAGCAGTACTTC
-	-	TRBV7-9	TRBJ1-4	CASDPLGYTRTNEKLFF	TGTGCCAGCGACCCTTTGGGATACACCCGAACTAATGAAAAACTGTTTTTT
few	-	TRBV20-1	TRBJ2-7	CSAEGTYYEQYF	TGCAGTGCTGAGGGGACTTACTACGAGCAGTACTTC
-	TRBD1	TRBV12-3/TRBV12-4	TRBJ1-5	CASSLMGTGGDQPQHF	TGTGCCAGCAGTTTGATGGGGACAGGGGGCGATCAGCCCCAGCATTTT
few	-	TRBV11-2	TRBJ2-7	CASSLSWDFSSYEQYF	TGTGCCAGCAGCCTAAGCTGGGACTTTTCTTCCTACGAGCAGTACTTC
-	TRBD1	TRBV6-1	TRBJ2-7	CATLAGTGNYEQYF	TGTGCCACCTTAGCCGGGACAGGGAACTACGAGCAGTACTTC
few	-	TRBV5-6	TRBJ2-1	CASSPGAVSSYNEQFF	TGTGCCAGCAGCCCGGGCGCCGTGAGCTCCTACAATGAGCAGTTCTTC
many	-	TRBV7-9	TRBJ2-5	CASSLPTWTEETQYF	TGTGCCAGCAGCTTACCGACTTGGACAGAAGAGACCCAGTACTTC
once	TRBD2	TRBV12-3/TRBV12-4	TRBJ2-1	CASSRGGISYNEQFF	TGTGCCAGCAGCCGGGGGGGGATCTCCTACAATGAGCAGTTCTTC
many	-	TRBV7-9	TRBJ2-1	CASSLAQGLGEQFF	TGTGCCAGCAGCTTAGCCCAGGGTCTTGGTGAGCAGTTCTTC
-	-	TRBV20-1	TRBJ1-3	CSAREGNAGNTIYF	TGCAGTGCTAGAGAAGGGAACGCTGGAAACACCATATATTTT
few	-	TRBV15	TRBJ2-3	CATSRRDRRTDTQYF	TGTGCCACCAGCAGACGGGACCGACGCACAGATACGCAGTATTTT
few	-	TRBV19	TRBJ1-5	CASSPGTFAGQPQHF	TGTGCCAGTAGCCCAGGGACATTCGCCGGTCAGCCCCAGCATTTT
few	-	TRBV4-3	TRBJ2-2	CASSQDYGSHRSAGELFF	TGCGCCAGCAGCCAAGATTATGGTAGCCACCGGTCCGCCGGGGAGCTGTTTTTT
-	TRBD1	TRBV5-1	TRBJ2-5	CASSYLQGEETQYF	TGCGCCAGCAGCTATCTTCAGGGGGAAGAGACCCAGTACTTC
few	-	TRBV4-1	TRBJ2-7	CASSPGGYKQGRSYEQYF	TGCGCCAGCAGCCCAGGGGGATATAAGCAGGGGAGGTCCTACGAGCAGTACTTC
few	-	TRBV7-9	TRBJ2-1	CASSPKVNSYNEQFF	TGTGCCAGCAGCCCTAAGGTCAACTCCTACAATGAGCAGTTCTTC